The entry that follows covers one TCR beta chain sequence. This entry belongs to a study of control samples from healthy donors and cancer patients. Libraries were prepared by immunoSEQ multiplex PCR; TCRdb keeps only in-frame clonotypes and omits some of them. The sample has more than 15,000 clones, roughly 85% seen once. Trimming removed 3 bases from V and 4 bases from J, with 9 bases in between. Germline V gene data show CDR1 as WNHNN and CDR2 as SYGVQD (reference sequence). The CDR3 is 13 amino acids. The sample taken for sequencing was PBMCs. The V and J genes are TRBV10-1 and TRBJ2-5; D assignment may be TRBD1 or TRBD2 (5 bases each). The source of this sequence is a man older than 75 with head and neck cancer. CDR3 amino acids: CASSDTGGETQYF. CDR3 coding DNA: TGCGCCAGCAGTGATACAGGAGGAGAGACCCAGTACTTC.